Sequencing of this TCR beta chain was carried out in a study of blood T cells in healthy people across ages. Across the study: The template switching approach captured approximately one barcoded beta molecule for every two T cells. Study-level results: Donor CMV infection status was unknown, possibly confounding age-related changes in expanded clonotypes.

V shed 3 bases and J shed 2 bases, with 16 bases lying between them. The CDR3 contains 16 residues. Germline values: CDR1 MNHEY, CDR2 SMNVEV (reference sequence). The amount of total RNA extracted per sample was at least 5.5 micrograms. A remark on this clonotype: Its antigen is still unknown.

A second PCR, run for about 7 to 11 cycles, used a sample-barcoded 5' primer plus a J-beta primer mix. TCRdb re-called the 5' RACE reads through MiXCR, storing one row per CDR3 protein. The sample carries under 750,000 distinct CDR3 sequences, 40% to 55% recorded once. This sequence was found in a man older than 75 in good health. Sample: blood. The rearrangement joins TRBV27 to TRBJ2-5, with D maybe TRBD1 (6 bases). DNA of the CDR3: TGTGCCAGCAGTTTGTCAACAGGGAGAGGGCAAGAGACCCAGTACTTC. Amino acids: CASSLSTGRGQETQYF.